This TCR beta chain is from a study of CD8+CD57+ T cells in acquired aplastic anemia. Study-level results: In CD8+ cells, Simpson's diversity showed no significant difference between patients and controls.

Genomic DNA, the template, was used for profiling of the TCR beta VDJ and CDR3. TCRdb processed the reads anew with MiXCR; each CDR3 protein has one entry. The table lists 75,000 to 100,000 distinct CDR3 sequences, approximately 73% of them singletons, with 65% in the top ten. The table lists this clonotype with many counts. What it binds is unknown. The CDR3 extends over 16 amino acids. V dropped 4 bases and J dropped 6; count of bases not matched to a gene: 9. Germline assignment: CDR1 SGHVS and CDR2 FQNEAQ. An expansion of CD8+CD57+ cells by flow cytometry had been shown in patients chosen for sequencing. Patients, without exception, had severe acquired aplastic anemia.

The V gene is TRBV7-8, the J gene TRBJ2-2, with 9 bases that match TRBD1. Specimen: sorted CD4+, CD8+, or CD8+CD57+ T cells (not recorded which) from PBMCs. This TCR was sampled from a human donor with aplastic anemia. CDR3 sequence reads: CASSSLGTGKSGELFF. CDR3 DNA: TGTGCCAGCAGCTCCCTCGGGACAGGGAAATCCGGGGAGCTGTTTTTT.